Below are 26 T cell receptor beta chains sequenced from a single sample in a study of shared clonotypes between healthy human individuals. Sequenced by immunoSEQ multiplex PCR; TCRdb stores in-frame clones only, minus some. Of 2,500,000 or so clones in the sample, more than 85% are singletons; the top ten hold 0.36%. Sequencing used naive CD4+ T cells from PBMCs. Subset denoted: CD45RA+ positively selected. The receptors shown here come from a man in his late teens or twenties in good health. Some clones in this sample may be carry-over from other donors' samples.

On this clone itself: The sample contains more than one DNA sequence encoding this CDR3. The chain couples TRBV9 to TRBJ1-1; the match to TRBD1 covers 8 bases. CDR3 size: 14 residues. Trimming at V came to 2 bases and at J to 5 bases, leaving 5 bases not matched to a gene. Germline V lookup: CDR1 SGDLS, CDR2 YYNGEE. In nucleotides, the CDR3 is TGTGCCAGCAGCGTCGGACAGGGTCGGACTGAAGCTTTCTTT. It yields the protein CASSVGQGRTEAFF.

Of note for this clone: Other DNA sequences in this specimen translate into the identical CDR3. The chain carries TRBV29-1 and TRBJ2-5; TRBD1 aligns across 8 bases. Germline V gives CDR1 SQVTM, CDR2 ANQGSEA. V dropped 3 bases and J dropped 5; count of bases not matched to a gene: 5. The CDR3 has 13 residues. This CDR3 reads CSVDRGLGETQYF. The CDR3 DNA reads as TGCAGCGTTGACAGGGGGCTTGGTGAGACCCAGTACTTC.

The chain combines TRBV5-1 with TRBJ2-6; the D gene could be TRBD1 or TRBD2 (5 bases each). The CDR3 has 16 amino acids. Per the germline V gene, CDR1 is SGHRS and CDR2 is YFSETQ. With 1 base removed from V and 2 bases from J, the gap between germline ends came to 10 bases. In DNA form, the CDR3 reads TGCGCCAGCAGCTTGTACGGGGCCCCTGGGGCCAACGTCCTGACTTTC. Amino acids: CASSLYGAPGANVLTF. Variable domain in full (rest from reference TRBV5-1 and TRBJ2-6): KAGVTQTPRYLIKTRGQQVTLSCSPISGHRSVSWYQQTPGQGLQFLFEYFSETQRNKGNFPGRFSGRQFSNSRSEMNVSTLELGDSALYLCASSLYGAPGANVLTFGAGSRLTVL.

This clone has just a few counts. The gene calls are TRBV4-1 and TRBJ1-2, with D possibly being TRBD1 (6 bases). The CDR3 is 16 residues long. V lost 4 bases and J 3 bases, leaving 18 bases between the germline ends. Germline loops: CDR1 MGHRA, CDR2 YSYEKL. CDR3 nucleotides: TGCGCCAGCAGCCTCCAATTCCCAAGGACAGACTATGGCTACACCTTC. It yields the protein CASSLQFPRTDYGYTF.

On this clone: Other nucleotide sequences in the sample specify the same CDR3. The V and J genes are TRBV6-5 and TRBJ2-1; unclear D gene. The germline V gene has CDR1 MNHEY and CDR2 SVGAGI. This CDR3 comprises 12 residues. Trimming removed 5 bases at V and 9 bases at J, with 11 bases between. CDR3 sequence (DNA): TGTGCCAGCAGTCCACGAGGTGGTGAGCAGTTCTTC. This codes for CASSPRGGEQFF.

CDR3 residues: CASSPRTLDNEQFF. In DNA form, the CDR3 reads TGCGCCAGCAGCCCACGGACATTAGACAATGAGCAGTTCTTC. The gene calls are TRBV5-1 and TRBJ2-1; D is possibly TRBD1 (5 bases). The germline V gene has CDR1 SGHRS and CDR2 YFSETQ. Trimming removed 4 bases from V and 5 bases from J, with 13 bases in between. CDR3 size: 14 residues. The full variable domain, rest sourced from reference TRBV5-1 and TRBJ2-1, is KAGVTQTPRYLIKTRGQQVTLSCSPISGHRSVSWYQQTPGQGLQFLFEYFSETQRNKGNFPGRFSGRQFSNSRSEMNVSTLELGDSALYLCASSPRTLDNEQFFGPGTRLTVL.

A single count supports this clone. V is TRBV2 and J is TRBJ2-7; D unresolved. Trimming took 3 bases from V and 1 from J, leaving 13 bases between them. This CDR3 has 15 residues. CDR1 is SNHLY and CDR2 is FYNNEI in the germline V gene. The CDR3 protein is CASSDPRPYSYEQYF. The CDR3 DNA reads TGTGCCAGCAGTGACCCCAGGCCGTATTCCTACGAGCAGTACTTC.

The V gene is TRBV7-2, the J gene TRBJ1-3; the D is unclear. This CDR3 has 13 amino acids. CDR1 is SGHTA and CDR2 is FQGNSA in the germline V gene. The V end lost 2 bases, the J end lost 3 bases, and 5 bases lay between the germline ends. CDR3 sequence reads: CASSLPNGNTIYF. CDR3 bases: TGTGCCAGCAGCTTACCGAATGGAAACACCATATATTTT. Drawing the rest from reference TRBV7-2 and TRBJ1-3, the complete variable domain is GAGVSQSPSNKVTEKGKDVELRCDPISGHTALYWYRQSLGQGLEFLIYFQGNSAPDKSGLPSDRFSAERTGGSVSTLTIQRTQQEDSAVYLCASSLPNGNTIYFGEGSWLTVV.

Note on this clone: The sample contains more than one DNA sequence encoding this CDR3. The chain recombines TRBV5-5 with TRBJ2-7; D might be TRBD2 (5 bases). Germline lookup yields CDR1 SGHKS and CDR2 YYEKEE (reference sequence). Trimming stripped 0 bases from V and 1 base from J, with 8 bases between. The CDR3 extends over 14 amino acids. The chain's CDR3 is CASSLGGQSYEQYF. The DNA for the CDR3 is TGTGCCAGCAGCTTGGGCGGGCAATCCTACGAGCAGTACTTC.

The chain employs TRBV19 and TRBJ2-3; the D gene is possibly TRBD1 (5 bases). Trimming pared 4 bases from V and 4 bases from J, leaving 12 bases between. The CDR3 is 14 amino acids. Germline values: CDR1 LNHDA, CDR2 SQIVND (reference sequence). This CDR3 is CASSKGAGADTQYF. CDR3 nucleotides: TGTGCCAGTAGTAAAGGGGCAGGCGCAGATACGCAGTATTTT.

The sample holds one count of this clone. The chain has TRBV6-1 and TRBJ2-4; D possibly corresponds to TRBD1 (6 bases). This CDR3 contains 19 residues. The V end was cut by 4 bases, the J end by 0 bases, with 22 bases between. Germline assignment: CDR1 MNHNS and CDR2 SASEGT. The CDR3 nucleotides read TGTGCCAGCAGTGTCGGCTTCCGGGACACTAAAATAGCCAAAAACATTCAGTACTTC. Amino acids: CASSVGFRDTKIAKNIQYF.

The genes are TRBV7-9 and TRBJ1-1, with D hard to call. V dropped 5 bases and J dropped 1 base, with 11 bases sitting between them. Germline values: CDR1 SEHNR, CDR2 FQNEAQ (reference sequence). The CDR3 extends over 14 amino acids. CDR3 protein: CASSLYSANTEAFF. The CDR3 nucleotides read TGTGCCAGCAGCCTCTACTCAGCGAACACTGAAGCTTTCTTT.

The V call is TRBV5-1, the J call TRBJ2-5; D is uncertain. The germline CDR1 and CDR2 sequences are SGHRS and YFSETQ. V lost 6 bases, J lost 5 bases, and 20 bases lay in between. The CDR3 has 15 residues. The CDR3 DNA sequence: TGCGCCAGCACCGATCTGGCCTCCATTCGGGAGACCCAGTACTTC. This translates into CASTDLASIRETQYF.

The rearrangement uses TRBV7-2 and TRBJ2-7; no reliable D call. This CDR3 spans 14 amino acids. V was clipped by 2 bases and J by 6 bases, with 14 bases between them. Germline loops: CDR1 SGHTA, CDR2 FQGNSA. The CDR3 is CASSLPIAPSEQYF. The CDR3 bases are TGTGCCAGCAGCTTACCTATCGCCCCCTCCGAGCAGTACTTC.

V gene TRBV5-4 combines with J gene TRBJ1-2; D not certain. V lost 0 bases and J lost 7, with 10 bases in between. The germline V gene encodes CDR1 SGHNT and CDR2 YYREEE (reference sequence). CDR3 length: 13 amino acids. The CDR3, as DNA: TGTGCCAGCAGCTTGGCCCTCCAGGCTGGCTACACCTTC. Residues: CASSLALQAGYTF. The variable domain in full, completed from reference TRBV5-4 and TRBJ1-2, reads ETGVTQSPTHLIKTRGQQVTLRCSSQSGHNTVSWYQQALGQGPQFIFQYYREEENGRGNFPPRFSGLQFPNYSSELNVNALELDDSALYLCASSLALQAGYTFGSGTRLTVV.

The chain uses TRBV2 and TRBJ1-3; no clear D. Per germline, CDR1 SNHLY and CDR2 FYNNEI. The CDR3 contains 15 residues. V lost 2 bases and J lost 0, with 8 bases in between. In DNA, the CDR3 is TGTGCCAGCAGTGAATGGGCAGCCTCTGGAAACACCATATATTTT. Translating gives CASSEWAASGNTIYF.

CDR3 nucleotides: TGTGCCAGCAGCTTGGAACCACCTGCGGGGGCGAAAGGCTACACCTTC. Protein sequence: CASSLEPPAGAKGYTF. This chain connects TRBV7-8 to TRBJ1-2, with D possibly matching TRBD1 (6 bases). The V and J ends lost 3 bases and 8 bases respectively, with 22 bases between them. Germline lookup yields CDR1 SGHVS and CDR2 FQNEAQ. The CDR3 consists of 16 residues.

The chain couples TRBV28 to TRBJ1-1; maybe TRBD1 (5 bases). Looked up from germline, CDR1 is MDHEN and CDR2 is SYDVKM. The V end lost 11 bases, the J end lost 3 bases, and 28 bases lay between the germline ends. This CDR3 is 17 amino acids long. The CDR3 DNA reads TGTGCCCGCCATTGGGCGGGGGGAGGATGGAGGTACACTGAAGCTTTCTTT. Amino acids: CARHWAGGGWRYTEAFF.

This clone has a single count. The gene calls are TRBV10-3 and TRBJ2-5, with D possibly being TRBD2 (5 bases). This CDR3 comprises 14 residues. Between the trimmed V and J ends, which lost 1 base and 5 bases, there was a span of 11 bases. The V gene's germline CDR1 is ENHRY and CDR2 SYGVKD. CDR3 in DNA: TGTGCCATCAGTGAGTTGCCGGGGATGGAGACCCAGTACTTC. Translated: CAISELPGMETQYF.

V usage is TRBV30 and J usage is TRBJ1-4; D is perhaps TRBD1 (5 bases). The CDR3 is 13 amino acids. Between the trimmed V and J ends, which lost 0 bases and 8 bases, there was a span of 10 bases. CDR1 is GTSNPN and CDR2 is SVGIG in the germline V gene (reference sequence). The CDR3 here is CAWSVEKGEKLFF. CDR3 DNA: TGTGCCTGGAGTGTGGAGAAGGGGGAAAAACTGTTTTTT. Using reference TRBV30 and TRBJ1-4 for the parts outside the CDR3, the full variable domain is SQTIHQWPATLVQPVGSPLSLECTVEGTSNPNLYWYRQAAGRGLQLLFYSVGIGQISSEVPQNLSASRPQDRQFILSSKKLLLSDSGFYLCAWSVEKGEKLFFGSGTQLSVL.

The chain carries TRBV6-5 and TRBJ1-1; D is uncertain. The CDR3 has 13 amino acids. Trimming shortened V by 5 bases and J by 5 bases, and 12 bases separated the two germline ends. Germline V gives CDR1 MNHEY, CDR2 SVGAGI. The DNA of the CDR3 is TGTGCCAGCAGTGAAGTCGGGGAGACTGAAGCTTTCTTT. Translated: CASSEVGETEAFF.

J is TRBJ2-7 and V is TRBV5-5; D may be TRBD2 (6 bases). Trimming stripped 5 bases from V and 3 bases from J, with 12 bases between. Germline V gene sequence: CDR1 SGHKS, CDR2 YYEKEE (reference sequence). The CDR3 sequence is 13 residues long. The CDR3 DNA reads TGTGCCAGCAGGGCGGGACGGAACTACGAGCAGTACTTC. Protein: CASRAGRNYEQYF.

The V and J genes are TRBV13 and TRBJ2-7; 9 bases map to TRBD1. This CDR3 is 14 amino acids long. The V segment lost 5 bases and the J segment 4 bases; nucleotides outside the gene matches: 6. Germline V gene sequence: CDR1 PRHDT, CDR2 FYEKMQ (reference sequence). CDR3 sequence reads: CASSRTQGAYEQYF. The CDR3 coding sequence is TGTGCCAGCAGCCGAACACAGGGGGCGTACGAGCAGTACTTC.

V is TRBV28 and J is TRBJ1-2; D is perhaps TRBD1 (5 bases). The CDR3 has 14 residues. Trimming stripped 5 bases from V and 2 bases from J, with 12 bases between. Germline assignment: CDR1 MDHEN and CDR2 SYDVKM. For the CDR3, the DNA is TGTGCCAGCAGTCCCCGGGACGGCAACTATGGCTACACCTTC. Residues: CASSPRDGNYGYTF.

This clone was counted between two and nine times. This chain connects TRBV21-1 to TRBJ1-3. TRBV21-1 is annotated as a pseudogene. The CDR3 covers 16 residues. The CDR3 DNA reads TGTGCCAGCAGCGGGAGGGCAGGAGTAGGTGGAAACACCATATATTTT. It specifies CASSGRAGVGGNTIYF.

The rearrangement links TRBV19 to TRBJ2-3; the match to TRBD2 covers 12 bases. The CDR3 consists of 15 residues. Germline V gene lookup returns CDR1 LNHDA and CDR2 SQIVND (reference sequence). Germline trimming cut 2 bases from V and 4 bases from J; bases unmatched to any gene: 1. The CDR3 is CASSISSGRADTQYF. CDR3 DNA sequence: TGTGCCAGTAGTATATCTAGCGGGAGGGCAGATACGCAGTATTTT.